This T cell receptor beta chain emerged from a study of spatial heterogeneity in lung cancer (dated by TCRdb to between 2018 and 2020). Study-wide context: Beta-chain transcripts were consistently detected in greater numbers than alpha-chain transcripts, which likely reflects a higher abundance of beta-chain transcripts. A strong correlation was found between TCR transcript counts in tumor regions and a T cell transcriptional module score from matched bulk RNA-seq. In the raw uncorrected reads, each unique combination of TCR and UMI appeared more than ten times on average. In non-small cell lung cancer, the study made a quantitative comparison of TCR alpha and beta repertoires among multiple tumor regions, matched nontumor lung and blood. TCR repertoire features were related to nonsynonymous mutation counts determined by whole-exome sequencing of tumor tissue. Both alpha and beta chains were TCR-sequenced in 200 to 250 tumor regions, approximately 67 matched nontumor lung samples and approximately 50 PBMC samples obtained at surgery. Summary of the overall study and its limitations: TCR-seq was estimated to cover only approximately 6.4% of tumor T cells for alpha chains and roughly 12% for beta chains. A correlation was observed between the number of expanded intratumoral alpha and beta TCRs and the tumor nonsynonymous mutation count. Confirming at a functional level the hypothesis that regional TCRs recognize regional mutations was considered to require additional single-cell paired TCR alpha and beta sequencing. Counts of ubiquitous and regional expanded TCRs correlated with counts of ubiquitous and regional nonsynonymous mutations, respectively.

A note on this clonotype: Its antigen has not been determined. Base-call qualities are not available, and no considerably larger clone is one nucleotide away.

The method behind the library was 5' RACE. The instrument given in TCRdb is NextSeq 500. The TCR library protocol attached a unique molecular identifier to each TCR cDNA molecule to allow correction of PCR and sequencing errors. On the authors' methods: TCR identification, UMI-based error correction and CDR3 extraction were all carried out with Decombinator tools. Expanded TCRs were defined as those above a frequency of 2 per 1,000, corresponding to the top 1% of the tumor frequency distribution. Expanded tumor TCRs were classed as regional if statistically deemed absent (corrected P<0.05) from at least one tumor region, otherwise ubiquitous. Renyi diversity was computed with the R vegan package after each repertoire had been subsampled 100 times to 5,000 TCRs. To build CDR3 similarity networks, amino acid triplet string-kernel similarity was used, and CDR3s were connected when their pairwise similarity was above 0.82. Clones were called with MiXCR by TCRdb after fastp trimmed the public reads at Q25, and only in-frame beta chains were retained. Each CDR3 protein gets just one entry, which takes the most common genes and DNA from the rows behind it. In this record, the V and J calls reflect TCRdb's handling and not the investigators' own analysis. Present in this sample are about 10,000 distinct CDR3 sequences, about 50% of which were seen just once. The ten biggest clones cover around 28% of the sample.

The germline V gene provides CDR1 SGHTA and CDR2 FQGNSA. V is clipped by 6 bases and J by 5 bases, and the sequence between their germline boundaries is 7 bases long. CDR3 length: 12 amino acids, cysteine to phenylalanine. The DNA shown is the 36-base CDR3, in frame from base 1. The intended sense of this specimen's time point label: sample taken at primary tumor resection. Donors were 70 or so patients with early-stage, untreated non-small cell lung cancer from the lung TRACERx cohort. TCR sequencing used whole RNA extracted from tumor and nontumor lung tissue, or from cryopreserved PBMC samples, without cell sorting. Only patients for whom sufficient RNA was available from at least two tumor regions were selected for TCR sequencing. Tumor and adjacent nontumor lung specimens were reviewed by a lung pathologist before selection.

The chain joins TRBV7-2 to TRBJ2-2; the D gene cannot be resolved reliably. The input for sequencing was lung tumor tissue, taken at surgery. This clonotype was obtained from a female donor with early-stage non-small cell lung cancer. The DNA sequence is as follows: TGTGCCAGCAGAATAAAAACCGGGGAGCTGTTTTTT. Its amino acids are CASRIKTGELFF.